These 19 T cell receptor beta chains share one sample of origin, sequenced in a study of regulatory T cells in long-lasting Graves disease. Regarding time point: newly diagnosed GD, antithyroid drugs for less than 3 months. PBMC RNA was the source of the TCR library. Combining iRepertoire HTBI primers with Arm-PCR of CDR3 regions, the authors built TCR beta libraries. TCRdb ran MiXCR on the multiplex PCR reads and lists one entry per CDR3 protein. Of a few hundred thousand distinct CDR3 sequences listed, 15% are singletons. The data were also submitted as part of a second study, on T cells in Graves' hyperthyroidism and ophthalmopathy.

The sequencing used peripheral blood mononuclear cells (PBMCs), collected at new diagnosis, from a patient treated with antithyroid drugs. The origin of the receptors is a middle-aged woman with Graves disease.

This clonotype was seen at least ten times. The CDR3 loop reads CASSLGQGAYTEAFF. As DNA, the CDR3 is TGTGCCAGCAGCTTAGGACAGGGGGCATATACTGAAGCTTTCTTT. The rearrangement joins TRBV7-6 to TRBJ1-1; TRBD1 aligns across 10 bases. The CDR3 has 15 amino acids. CDR1 and CDR2 (germline): SGHVS, FNYEAQ. J lost 5 bases, V lost 1 base, and 4 bases had no gene match.

The table lists this clonotype with many counts. CDR3 loop: CASSSDTNYGYTF. For the CDR3, the DNA is TGTGCCAGCAGCTCCGACACTAACTATGGCTACACCTTC. The rearrangement joins TRBV7-9 to TRBJ1-2; D not resolved. Per germline, CDR1 SEHNR and CDR2 FQNEAQ (reference sequence). The CDR3 length is 13 residues. V was trimmed by 4 bases and J by 0 bases, leaving 6 bases between them.

This clonotype appeared a few times. With a much larger clone just one base away, this may be a read error. The V and J genes are TRBV6-2 or TRBV6-3 and TRBJ2-7; possible D gene TRBD2, 6 bases. Germline lookup yields CDR1 MNHEY and CDR2 SVGEGT. The CDR3 covers 14 residues. This CDR3 reads CASSRTSWSYERYF. DNA for the CDR3: TGTGCCAGCAGTCGAACTAGCTGGAGCTACGAGCGGTACTTC.

This clonotype came up a few times. The chain recombines TRBV30 with TRBJ2-5; 8 nucleotides line up with TRBD2. Germline values: CDR1 GTSNPN, CDR2 SVGIG (reference sequence). The CDR3 contains 15 residues. Trimming at V came to 0 bases and at J to 2 bases, leaving 5 bases not matched to a gene. The CDR3 DNA is TGTGCCTGGAGTGTAATAGCGGGGTTACAAGAGACCCAGTACTTC. Translation: CAWSVIAGLQETQYF.

Many counts were recorded for this clonotype. The rearrangement joins TRBV14 to TRBJ2-3; D remains unclear. V was shortened by 2 bases and J by 4 bases, with 7 bases between the two germline ends. From germline, CDR1 is SGHDN and CDR2 FVKESK. The CDR3 totals 13 residues. The CDR3 protein is CASSQSGSDTQYF. The CDR3 nucleotides are TGTGCCAGCAGCCAATCTGGTTCAGATACGCAGTATTTT.

The chain employs TRBV3-1 and TRBJ2-2, with 7 nucleotides matching TRBD1. Germline values: CDR1 LGHDT, CDR2 YNNKEL (reference sequence). The CDR3 is 17 residues long. V trimming: 0 bases; J trimming: 1 base; junction bases outside the gene matches: 5. The CDR3 DNA reads TGTGCCAGCAGCCAAGATTGGGACAGCTTGAACACCGGGGAGCTGTTTTTT. This sequence encodes CASSQDWDSLNTGELFF.

For this clonotype: A far larger clone is one base from this, pointing to a likely read error. The genes are TRBV12-3 or TRBV12-4 and TRBJ2-7, with a tentative D call TRBD1 (6 bases). Matching the DNA end better, TRBJ2-3 makes the J call doubtful. The CDR3 has 17 amino acids. The CDR3 spells CASSLVLRDKLGDTQYF. The CDR3 region has the DNA TGTGCCAGCAGTTTAGTCCTCCGGGACAAGCTTGGAGATACGCAGTATTTT.

J is TRBJ1-1 and V is TRBV20-1; D remains unclear. The CDR3 runs to 19 residues. The V gene's germline CDR1 is DFQATT and CDR2 SNEGSKA (reference sequence). V lost 0 bases and J 3 bases, leaving 26 bases between the germline ends. In nucleotides, the CDR3 is TGCAGTGCTAGAGATTTAGAGACAAGTGAGATTCTTTCGGACACTGAAGCTTTCTTT. Translated: CSARDLETSEILSDTEAFF.

Many counts were recorded for this clonotype. The chain couples TRBV2 to TRBJ2-5, with D uncertain. The CDR3 is 13 amino acids. CDR1 is SNHLY, CDR2 FYNNEI, per germline. Deletions cut 9 bases from V and 5 bases from J, with 16 bases between. The DNA for the CDR3 is TGTGCCAGTAGATCAAGGTTGGCGGAGACCCAGTACTTC. This codes for CASRSRLAETQYF.

This clonotype has a handful of counts. The J gene is TRBJ2-7, the V gene TRBV2; D gene unclear. This CDR3 is built from 14 residues. Germline CDR1 SNHLY, CDR2 FYNNEI. Trimming stripped 4 bases from V and 2 bases from J, with 12 bases between. CDR3 nucleotides: TGTGCCAGCAGTGGCCCCTCGGGTACCTACGAGCAGTACTTC. Encoded protein: CASSGPSGTYEQYF. Using reference TRBV2 and TRBJ2-7 for the parts outside the CDR3, the full variable domain is EPEVTQTPSHQVTQMGQEVILRCVPISNHLYFYWYRQILGQKVEFLVSFYNNEISEKSEIFDDQFSVERPDGSNFTLKIRSTKLEDSAMYFCASSGPSGTYEQYFGPGTRLTVT.

Ten or more counts support this clonotype. The chain employs TRBV11-3 and TRBJ2-1, with D possibly being TRBD2 (6 bases). The CDR3 has 14 amino acids. Germline V CDR1 and CDR2: SGHNT, YENEEA. Trimming pared 5 bases from V and 5 bases from J, leaving 13 bases between. The CDR3 region has the DNA TGTGCCAGCAGCCCCGGACCGGGAGACAATGAGCAGTTCTTC. Translated: CASSPGPGDNEQFF.

This clonotype was picked up many times. J is TRBJ2-7 and V is TRBV28; 7 bases align to TRBD1. This CDR3 has 16 residues. Germline trimming cut 6 bases from V and 3 bases from J; bases unmatched to any gene: 14. Germline CDR1 is MDHEN and CDR2 is SYDVKM. CDR3 loop: CASRATGAQRNYEQYF. The CDR3 DNA follows: TGTGCCAGCAGGGCCACAGGGGCTCAAAGAAACTACGAGCAGTACTTC.

This clonotype was detected ten times or more. This chain uses TRBV28 with TRBJ1-6; D is ambiguous. This CDR3 is built from 14 residues. Germline V gene data show CDR1 as MDHEN and CDR2 as SYDVKM. V was shortened by 3 bases and J by 8 bases, with 11 bases between the two germline ends. Here the CDR3 reads CASSFRSVDSPLHF. The CDR3 DNA follows: TGTGCCAGCAGTTTCAGATCCGTGGATTCACCCCTCCACTTT.

The rearrangement links TRBV20-1 to TRBJ1-2; D is unresolved. CDR3 length: 15 residues. The V end was cut by 0 bases, the J end by 6 bases, with 17 bases between. The germline V gene has CDR1 DFQATT and CDR2 SNEGSKA (reference sequence). The CDR3 sequence is CSARDTGRIFDGYTF. The CDR3 DNA sequence: TGCAGTGCTAGAGATACGGGGAGAATATTTGATGGCTACACCTTC.

The sample holds many counts of this clonotype. The chain employs TRBV11-1 and TRBJ1-1, with D hard to call. V lost 6 bases and J 1 base, leaving 12 bases between the germline ends. Germline lookup yields CDR1 SGHAT and CDR2 FQDESV (reference sequence). The CDR3 is made up of 14 amino acids. The chain's CDR3 is CASSIQRTNTEAFF. The CDR3 bases are TGTGCCAGCAGTATACAGAGGACGAACACTGAAGCTTTCTTT.

At least ten counts were recorded for this clonotype. The rearrangement uses TRBV12-5 and TRBJ2-1, with D possibly being TRBD2 (6 bases). V was shortened by 7 bases and J by 0 bases, with 10 bases between the two germline ends. The CDR3 loop spans 14 amino acids. The germline gives CDR1 LGHNT, CDR2 FRNRAP. CDR3 amino acids: CASATGDSYNEQFF. The CDR3 coding sequence is TGTGCTAGTGCGACGGGAGACTCCTACAATGAGCAGTTCTTC.

This clonotype was detected ten times or more. The chain combines TRBV2 with TRBJ2-5; 13 bases line up with TRBD2. This CDR3 region has 14 residues. Trimming took 7 bases from V and 9 from J; bases not matched to a gene: 8. The germline CDR1 and CDR2 sequences are SNHLY and FYNNEI. CDR3 coding DNA: TGTGCCAGCAACCTGGGACTAGCGGGACCGGCCCAGTACTTC. Translated: CASNLGLAGPAQYF.

CDR3 region: CSVEGVDGPSSYNEQFF. CDR3 bases: TGCAGCGTTGAAGGGGTTGACGGGCCGAGCTCCTACAATGAGCAGTTCTTC. The V call is TRBV29-1, the J call TRBJ2-1; D remains unclear. V was pared by 1 base and J by 0 bases, with 16 bases between. This CDR3 is 17 amino acids long. Per the germline V gene, CDR1 is SQVTM and CDR2 is ANQGSEA.

The table lists this clonotype with a few counts. V usage is TRBV4-1 and J usage is TRBJ2-2; 8 bases fit TRBD2. The length of the CDR3 is 18 residues. The germline CDR1 and CDR2 sequences are MGHRA and YSYEKL. V gave up 1 base and J gave up 0 bases; unmatched junction bases: 7. As DNA, the CDR3 is TGCGCCAGCAGCCAAGCTGGTGGGCGGGGGGCGAACACCGGGGAGCTGTTTTTT. Its protein product is CASSQAGGRGANTGELFF.